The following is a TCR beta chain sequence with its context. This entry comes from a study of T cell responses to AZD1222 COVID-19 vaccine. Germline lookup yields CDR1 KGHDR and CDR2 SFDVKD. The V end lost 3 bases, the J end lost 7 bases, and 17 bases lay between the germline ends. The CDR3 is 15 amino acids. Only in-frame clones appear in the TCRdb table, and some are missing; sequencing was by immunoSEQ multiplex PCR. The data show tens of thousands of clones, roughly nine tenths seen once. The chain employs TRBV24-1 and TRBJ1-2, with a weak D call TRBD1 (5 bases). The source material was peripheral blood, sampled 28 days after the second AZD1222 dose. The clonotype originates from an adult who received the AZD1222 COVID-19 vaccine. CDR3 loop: CATSDPGILEGGYTF. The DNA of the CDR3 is TGTGCCACCAGTGATCCAGGGATCTTAGAGGGTGGCTACACCTTC.